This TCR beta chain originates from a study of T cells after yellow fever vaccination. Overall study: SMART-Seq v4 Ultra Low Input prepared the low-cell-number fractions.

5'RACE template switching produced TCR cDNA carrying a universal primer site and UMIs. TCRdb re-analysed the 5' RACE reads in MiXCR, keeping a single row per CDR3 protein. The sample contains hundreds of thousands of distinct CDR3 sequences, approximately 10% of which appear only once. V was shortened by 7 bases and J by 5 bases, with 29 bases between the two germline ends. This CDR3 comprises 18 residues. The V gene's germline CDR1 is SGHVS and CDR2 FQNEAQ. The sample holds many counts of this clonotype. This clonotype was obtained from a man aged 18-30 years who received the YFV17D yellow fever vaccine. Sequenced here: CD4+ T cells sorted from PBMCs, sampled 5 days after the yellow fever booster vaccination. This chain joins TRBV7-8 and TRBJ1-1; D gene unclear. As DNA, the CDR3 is TGTGCCAGCACCCCCCAGGTCCCCTTACACGGGTCGGGAACTGAAGCTTTCTTT. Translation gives CASTPQVPLHGSGTEAFF.